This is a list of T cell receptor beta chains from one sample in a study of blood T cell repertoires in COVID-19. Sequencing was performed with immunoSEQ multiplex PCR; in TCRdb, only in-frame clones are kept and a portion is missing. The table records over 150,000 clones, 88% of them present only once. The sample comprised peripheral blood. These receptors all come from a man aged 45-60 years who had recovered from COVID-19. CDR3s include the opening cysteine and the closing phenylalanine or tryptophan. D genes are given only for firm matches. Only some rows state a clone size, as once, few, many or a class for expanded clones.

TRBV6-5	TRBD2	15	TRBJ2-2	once	TGTGCCAGCAGGTCGGGACTAGATGATCACGGGGAGCTGTTTTTT	CASRSGLDDHGELFF
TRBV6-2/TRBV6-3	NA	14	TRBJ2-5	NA	TGTGCCAGCAGCCGGAAACAGGGCTGGGAGACCCAGTACTTC	CASSRKQGWETQYF
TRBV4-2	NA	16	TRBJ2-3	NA	TGTGCCAGCAGCCAAACGTCAGGGGCTAGCACAGATACGCAGTATTTT	CASSQTSGASTDTQYF
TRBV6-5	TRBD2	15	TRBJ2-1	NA	TGTGCCAGCAGTTACGAAGCGGGAGGGTACAATGAGCAGTTCTTC	CASSYEAGGYNEQFF
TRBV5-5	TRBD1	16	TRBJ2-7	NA	TGTGCCAGCAGCGCCCGACAGGGGACCCTCTCCTACGAGCAGTACTTC	CASSARQGTLSYEQYF
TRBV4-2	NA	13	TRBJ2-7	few	TGTGCCAGCAGCCAAGATAGAGGGTTCGAGCAGTACTTC	CASSQDRGFEQYF
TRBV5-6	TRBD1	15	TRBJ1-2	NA	TGTGCCAGCAGCCCCCCGACAGGGCCTAACTATGGCTACACCTTC	CASSPPTGPNYGYTF
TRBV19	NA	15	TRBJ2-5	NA	TGTGCCAGTAGTATGGGGCGGGGACGGGGAGAGACCCAGTACTTC	CASSMGRGRGETQYF
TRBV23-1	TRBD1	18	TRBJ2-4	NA	TGCGCCAGCATCAAAAGGGGACAGGGTTCTATATCCAAAAACATTCAGTACTTC	CASIKRGQGSISKNIQYF
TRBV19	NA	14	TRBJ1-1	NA	TGTGCCAGTAGTATAGATATCGGCCAGGGAGAAGCTTTCTTT	CASSIDIGQGEAFF
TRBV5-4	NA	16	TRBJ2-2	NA	TGTGCCAGCAGCTTGGGACAGGGAGGAGGCACCGGGGAGCTGTTTTTT	CASSLGQGGGTGELFF
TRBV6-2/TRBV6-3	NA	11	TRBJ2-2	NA	TGTGCCAGCAGTTTAACCGGGGAGCTGTTTTTT	CASSLTGELFF
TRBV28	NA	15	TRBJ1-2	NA	TGTGCCAGCAGTCGTCCCCAGGGGACTAACTATGGCTACACCTTC	CASSRPQGTNYGYTF
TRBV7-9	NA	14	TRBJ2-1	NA	TGTGCCAGCACCTTTACAGCAACCTACAATGAGCAGTTCTTC	CASTFTATYNEQFF
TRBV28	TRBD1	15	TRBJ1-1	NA	TGTGCCAGCAGTTGGGGGACAGGGTCAAACACTGAAGCTTTCTTT	CASSWGTGSNTEAFF